This TCR beta chain stems from a study of CD8 T cells in ankylosing spondylitis. Study-level findings and limits: There was a TCR beta motif, made of fewer than 10 highly homologous variants, that appeared characteristic of ankylosing spondylitis blood.

Libraries for TCR beta were made by quantitative 5'-RACE with molecular barcodes. TCRdb recomputed calls from the 5' RACE reads with MiXCR, one row per CDR3 protein. The sample records 200,000 or so distinct CDR3 sequences, 13% being singletons. This clonotype has more than one count but fewer than ten. The antigen is undetermined. The specimen was blood, either unsorted or a sorted T cell fraction (not recorded which). This receptor was taken from a female donor with ankylosing spondylitis or in good health (not recorded which).

The CDR3 is CASSDKPGTGTNEQFF. The CDR3 DNA follows: TGTGCCAGCAGTGATAAGCCCGGGACAGGGACAAATGAGCAGTTCTTC. The chain links TRBV6-4 to TRBJ2-1, with 9 bases fitting TRBD1. This CDR3 comprises 16 residues. V lost 3 bases, J lost 7 bases, and 10 bases stayed unmatched. CDR1 MRHNA and CDR2 SNTAGT come from the germline V gene.